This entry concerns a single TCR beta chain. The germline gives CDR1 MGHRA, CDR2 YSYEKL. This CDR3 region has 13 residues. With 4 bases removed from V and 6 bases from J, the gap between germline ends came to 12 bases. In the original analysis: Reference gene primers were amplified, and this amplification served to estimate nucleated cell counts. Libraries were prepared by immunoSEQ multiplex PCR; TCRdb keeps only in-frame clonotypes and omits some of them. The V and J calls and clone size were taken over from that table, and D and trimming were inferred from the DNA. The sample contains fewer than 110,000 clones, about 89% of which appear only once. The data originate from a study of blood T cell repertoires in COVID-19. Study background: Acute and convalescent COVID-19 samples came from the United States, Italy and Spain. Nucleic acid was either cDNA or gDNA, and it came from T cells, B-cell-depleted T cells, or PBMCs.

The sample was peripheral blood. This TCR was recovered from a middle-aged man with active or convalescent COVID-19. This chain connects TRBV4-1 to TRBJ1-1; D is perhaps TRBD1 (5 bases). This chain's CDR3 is CASSLTGSAEAFF. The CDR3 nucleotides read TGCGCCAGCAGCCTTACAGGTTCGGCTGAAGCTTTCTTT.